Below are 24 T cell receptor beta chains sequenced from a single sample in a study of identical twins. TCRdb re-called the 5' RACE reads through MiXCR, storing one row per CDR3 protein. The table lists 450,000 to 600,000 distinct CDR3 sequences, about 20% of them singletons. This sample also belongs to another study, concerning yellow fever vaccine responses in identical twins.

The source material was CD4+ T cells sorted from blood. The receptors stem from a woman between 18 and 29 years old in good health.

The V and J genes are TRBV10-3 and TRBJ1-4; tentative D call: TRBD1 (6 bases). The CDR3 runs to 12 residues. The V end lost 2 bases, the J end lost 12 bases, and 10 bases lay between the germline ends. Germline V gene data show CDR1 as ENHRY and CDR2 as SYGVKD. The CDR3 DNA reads TGTGCCATCAGTGAGGAGAGGGGGGAACTGTTTTTT. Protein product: CAISEERGELFF.

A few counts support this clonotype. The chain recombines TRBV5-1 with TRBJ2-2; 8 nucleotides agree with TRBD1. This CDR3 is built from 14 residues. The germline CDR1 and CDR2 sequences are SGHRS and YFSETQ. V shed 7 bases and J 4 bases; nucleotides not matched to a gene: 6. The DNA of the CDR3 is TGCGCCAGCGCGGACAGGGTGGCCACCGGGGAGCTGTTTTTT. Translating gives CASADRVATGELFF.

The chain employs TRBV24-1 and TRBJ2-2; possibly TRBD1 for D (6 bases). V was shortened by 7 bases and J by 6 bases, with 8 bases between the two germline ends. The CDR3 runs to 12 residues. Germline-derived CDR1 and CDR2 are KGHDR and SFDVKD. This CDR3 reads CATRGHSGELFF. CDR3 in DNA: TGTGCCACCAGGGGACATTCCGGGGAGCTGTTTTTT.

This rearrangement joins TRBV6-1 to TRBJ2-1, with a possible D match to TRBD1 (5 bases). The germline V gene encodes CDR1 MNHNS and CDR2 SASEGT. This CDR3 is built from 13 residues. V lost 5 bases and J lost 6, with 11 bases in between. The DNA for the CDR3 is TGTGCCAGCAGTACCCAGGGTCCCAATGAGCAGTTCTTC. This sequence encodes CASSTQGPNEQFF.

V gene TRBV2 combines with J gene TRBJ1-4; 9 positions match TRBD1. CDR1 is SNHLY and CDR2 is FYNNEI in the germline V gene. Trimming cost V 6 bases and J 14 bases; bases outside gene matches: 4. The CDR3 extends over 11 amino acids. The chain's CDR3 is CASRGTGLLFF. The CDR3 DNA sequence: TGTGCCAGCAGGGGGACAGGGTTGCTGTTTTTT.

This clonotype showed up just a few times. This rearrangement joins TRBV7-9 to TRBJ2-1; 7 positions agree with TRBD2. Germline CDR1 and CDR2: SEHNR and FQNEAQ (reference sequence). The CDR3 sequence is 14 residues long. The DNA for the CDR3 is TGTGCACAAACCCGGGGGGTCGGGTACAATGAGCAGTTCTTC. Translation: CAQTRGVGYNEQFF.

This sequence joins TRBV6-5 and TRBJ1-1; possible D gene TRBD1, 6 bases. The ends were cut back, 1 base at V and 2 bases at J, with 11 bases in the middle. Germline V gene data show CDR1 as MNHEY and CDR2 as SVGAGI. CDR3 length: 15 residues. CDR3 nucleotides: TGTGCCAGCAGTTACTTACCGGGGACAAACACTGAAGCTTTCTTT. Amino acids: CASSYLPGTNTEAFF.

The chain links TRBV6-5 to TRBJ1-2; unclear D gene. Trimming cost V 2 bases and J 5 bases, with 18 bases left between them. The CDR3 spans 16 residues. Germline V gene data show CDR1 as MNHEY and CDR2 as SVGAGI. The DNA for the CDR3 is TGTGCCAGCAGTTACAATAGGGCCGCCGCCCTATATGGCTACACCTTC. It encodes CASSYNRAAALYGYTF.

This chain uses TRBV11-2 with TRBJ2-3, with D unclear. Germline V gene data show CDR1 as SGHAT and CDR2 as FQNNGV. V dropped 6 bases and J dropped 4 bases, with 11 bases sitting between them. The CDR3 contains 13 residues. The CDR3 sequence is CASRLIGSDTQYF. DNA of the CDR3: TGTGCCAGCAGATTGATAGGCTCAGATACGCAGTATTTT.

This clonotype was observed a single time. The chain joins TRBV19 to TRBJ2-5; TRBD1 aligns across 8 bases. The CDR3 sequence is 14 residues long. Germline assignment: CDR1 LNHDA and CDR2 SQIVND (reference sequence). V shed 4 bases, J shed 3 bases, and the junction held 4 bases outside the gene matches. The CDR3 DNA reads TGTGCCAGTAGTACCCTGGACAGGGAAGAGACCCAGTACTTC. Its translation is CASSTLDREETQYF.

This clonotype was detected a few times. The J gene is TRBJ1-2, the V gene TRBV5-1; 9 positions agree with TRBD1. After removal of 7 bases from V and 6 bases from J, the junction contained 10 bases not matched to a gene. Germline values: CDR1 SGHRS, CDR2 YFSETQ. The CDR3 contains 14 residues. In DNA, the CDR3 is TGCGCCAGCTCCACCGGGACAGGGAGTAATGGCTACACCTTC. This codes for CASSTGTGSNGYTF.

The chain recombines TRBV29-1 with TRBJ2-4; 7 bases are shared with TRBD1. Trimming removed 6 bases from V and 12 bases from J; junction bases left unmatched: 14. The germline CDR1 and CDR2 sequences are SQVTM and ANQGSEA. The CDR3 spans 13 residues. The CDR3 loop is CSVVLPGQSNQYF. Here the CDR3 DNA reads TGCAGCGTGGTCTTACCGGGACAGAGTAATCAGTACTTC.

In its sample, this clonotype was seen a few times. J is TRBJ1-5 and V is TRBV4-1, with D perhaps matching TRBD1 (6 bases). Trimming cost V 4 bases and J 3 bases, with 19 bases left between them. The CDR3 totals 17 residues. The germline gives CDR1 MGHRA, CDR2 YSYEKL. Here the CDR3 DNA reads TGCGCCAGCAGCCGCGAGGGGGGGGCGCAGGACAATCAGCCCCAGCATTTT. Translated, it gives CASSREGGAQDNQPQHF.

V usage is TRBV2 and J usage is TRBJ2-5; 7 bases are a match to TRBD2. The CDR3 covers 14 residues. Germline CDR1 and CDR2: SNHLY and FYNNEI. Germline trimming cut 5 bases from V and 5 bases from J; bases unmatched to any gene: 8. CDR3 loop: CASSSLAVGETQYF. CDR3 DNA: TGTGCCAGCAGTTCCCTAGCGGTGGGGGAGACCCAGTACTTC.

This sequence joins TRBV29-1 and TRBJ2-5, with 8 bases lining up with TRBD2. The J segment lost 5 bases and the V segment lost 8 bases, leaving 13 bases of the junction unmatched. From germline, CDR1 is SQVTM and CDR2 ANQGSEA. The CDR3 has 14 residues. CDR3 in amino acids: CSSKPGGGGETQYF. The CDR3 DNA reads TGCAGCTCCAAACCGGGGGGCGGGGGGGAGACCCAGTACTTC.

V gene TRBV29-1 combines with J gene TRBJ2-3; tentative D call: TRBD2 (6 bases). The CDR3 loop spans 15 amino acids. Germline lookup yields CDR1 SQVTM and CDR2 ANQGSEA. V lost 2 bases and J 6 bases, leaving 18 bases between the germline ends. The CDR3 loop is CSVEPTRSYLDTQYF. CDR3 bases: TGCAGCGTTGAACCGACTAGATCTTATCTGGATACGCAGTATTTT.

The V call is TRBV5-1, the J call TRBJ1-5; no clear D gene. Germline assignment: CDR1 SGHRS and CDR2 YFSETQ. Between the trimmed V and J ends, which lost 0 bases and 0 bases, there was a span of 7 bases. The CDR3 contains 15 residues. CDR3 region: CASSLDTPSNQPQHF. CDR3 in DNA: TGCGCCAGCAGCTTGGACACTCCTAGCAATCAGCCCCAGCATTTT.

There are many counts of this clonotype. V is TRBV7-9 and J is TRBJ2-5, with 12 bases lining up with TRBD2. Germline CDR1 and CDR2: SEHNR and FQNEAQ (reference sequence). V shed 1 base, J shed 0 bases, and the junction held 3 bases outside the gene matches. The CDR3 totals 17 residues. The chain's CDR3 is CASSLGGTSGHQETQYF. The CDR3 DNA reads TGTGCCAGCAGCTTAGGAGGGACTAGCGGGCACCAAGAGACCCAGTACTTC.

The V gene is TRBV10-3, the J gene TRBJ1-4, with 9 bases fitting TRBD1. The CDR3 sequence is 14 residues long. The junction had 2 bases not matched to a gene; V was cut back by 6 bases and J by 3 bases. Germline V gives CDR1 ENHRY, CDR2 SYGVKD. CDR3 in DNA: TGTGCCATCAGACAGGGGGCGGCTAATGAAAAACTGTTTTTT. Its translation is CAIRQGAANEKLFF.

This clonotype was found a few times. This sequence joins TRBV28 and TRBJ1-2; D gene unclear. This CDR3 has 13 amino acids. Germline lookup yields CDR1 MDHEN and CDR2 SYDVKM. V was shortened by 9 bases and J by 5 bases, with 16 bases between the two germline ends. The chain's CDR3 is CASSLASPYGYTF. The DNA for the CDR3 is TGTGCCAGTTCGCTGGCCTCTCCGTATGGCTACACCTTC.

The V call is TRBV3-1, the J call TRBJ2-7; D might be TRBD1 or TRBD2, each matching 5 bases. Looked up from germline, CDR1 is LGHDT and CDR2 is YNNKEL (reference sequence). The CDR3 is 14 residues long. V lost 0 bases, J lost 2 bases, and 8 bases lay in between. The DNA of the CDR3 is TGTGCCAGCAGCCAAGATTGGGGACCCTACGAGCAGTACTTC. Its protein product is CASSQDWGPYEQYF.

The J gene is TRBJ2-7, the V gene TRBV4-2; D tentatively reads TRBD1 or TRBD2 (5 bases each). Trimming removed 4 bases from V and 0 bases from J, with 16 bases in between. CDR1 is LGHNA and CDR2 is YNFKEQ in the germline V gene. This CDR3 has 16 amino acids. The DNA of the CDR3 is TGTGCCAGCAGCCTAGGGCCGGGACGAAGCTCCTACGAGCAGTACTTC. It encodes CASSLGPGRSSYEQYF.

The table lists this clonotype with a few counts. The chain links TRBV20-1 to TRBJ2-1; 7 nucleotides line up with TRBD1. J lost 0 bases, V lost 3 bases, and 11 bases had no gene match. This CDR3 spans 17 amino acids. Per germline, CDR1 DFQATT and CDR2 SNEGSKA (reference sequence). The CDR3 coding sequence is TGCAGTGCTAGGGGCGTAGGGGGCTCAAGCTCCTACAATGAGCAGTTCTTC. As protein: CSARGVGGSSSYNEQFF.

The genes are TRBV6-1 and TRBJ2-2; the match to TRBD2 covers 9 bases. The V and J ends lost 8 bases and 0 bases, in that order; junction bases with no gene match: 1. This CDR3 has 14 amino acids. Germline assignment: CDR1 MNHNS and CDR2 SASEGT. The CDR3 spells CASQREANTGELFF. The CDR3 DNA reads TGTGCCAGCCAGCGGGAGGCGAACACCGGGGAGCTGTTTTTT.